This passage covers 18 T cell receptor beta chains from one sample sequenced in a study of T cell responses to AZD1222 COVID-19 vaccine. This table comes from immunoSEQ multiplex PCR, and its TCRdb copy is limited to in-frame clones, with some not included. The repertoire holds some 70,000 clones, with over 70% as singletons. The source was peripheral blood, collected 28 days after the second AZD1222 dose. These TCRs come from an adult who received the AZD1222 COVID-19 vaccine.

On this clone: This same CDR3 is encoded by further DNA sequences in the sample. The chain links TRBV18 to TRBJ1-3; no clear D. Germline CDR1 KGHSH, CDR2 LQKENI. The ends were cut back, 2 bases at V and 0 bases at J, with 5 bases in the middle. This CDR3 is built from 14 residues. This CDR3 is CASSPSVSGNTIYF. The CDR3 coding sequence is TGTGCCAGCTCACCAAGTGTCTCTGGAAACACCATATATTTT.

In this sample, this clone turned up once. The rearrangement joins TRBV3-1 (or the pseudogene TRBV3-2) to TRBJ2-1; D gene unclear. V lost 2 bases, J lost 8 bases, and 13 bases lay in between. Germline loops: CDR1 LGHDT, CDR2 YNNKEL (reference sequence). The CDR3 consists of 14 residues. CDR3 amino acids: CASSQTQAGHEQFF. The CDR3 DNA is TGTGCCAGCAGCCAAACCCAGGCTGGGCATGAGCAGTTCTTC.

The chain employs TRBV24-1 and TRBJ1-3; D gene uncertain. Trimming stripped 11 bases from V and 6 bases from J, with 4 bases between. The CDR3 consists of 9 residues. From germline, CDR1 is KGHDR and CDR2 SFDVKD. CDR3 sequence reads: CAIVNTIYF. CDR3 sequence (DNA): TGTGCCATCGTAAACACCATATATTTT.

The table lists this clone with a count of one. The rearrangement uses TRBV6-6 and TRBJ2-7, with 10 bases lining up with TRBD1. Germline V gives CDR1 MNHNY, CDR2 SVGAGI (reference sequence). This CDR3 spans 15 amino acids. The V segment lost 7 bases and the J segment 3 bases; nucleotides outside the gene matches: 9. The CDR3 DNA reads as TGTGCCAGCAATAACCCGGGACAGGGGAGCTACGAGCAGTACTTC. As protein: CASNNPGQGSYEQYF.

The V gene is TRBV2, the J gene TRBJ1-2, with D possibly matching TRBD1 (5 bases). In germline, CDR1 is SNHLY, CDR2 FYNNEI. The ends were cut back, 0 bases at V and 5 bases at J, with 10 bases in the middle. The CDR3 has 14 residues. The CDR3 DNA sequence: TGTGCCAGCAGTGAAGCCGGGGGGGTTTATGGCTACACCTTC. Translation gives CASSEAGGVYGYTF.

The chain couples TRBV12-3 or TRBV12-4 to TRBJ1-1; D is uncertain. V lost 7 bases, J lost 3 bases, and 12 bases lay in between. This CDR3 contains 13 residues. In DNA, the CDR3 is TGTGCCAGCACCGACCGGGTACACACTGAAGCTTTCTTT. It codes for CASTDRVHTEAFF.

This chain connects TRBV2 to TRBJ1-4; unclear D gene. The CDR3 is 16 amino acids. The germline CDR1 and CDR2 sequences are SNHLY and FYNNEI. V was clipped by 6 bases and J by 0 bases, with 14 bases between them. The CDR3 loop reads CASRPTNIATNEKLFF. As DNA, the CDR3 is TGTGCCAGCAGGCCGACAAATATTGCAACTAATGAAAAACTGTTTTTT.

CDR3 bases: TGCGCCAGCAGCTGGAGCGCCCGTGGCACTGAAGCTTTCTTT. Translated: CASSWSARGTEAFF. The gene calls are TRBV5-1 and TRBJ1-1; D ambiguous. V lost 3 bases and J 4 bases, leaving 13 bases between the germline ends. Looked up from germline, CDR1 is SGHRS and CDR2 is YFSETQ. This CDR3 is built from 14 residues.

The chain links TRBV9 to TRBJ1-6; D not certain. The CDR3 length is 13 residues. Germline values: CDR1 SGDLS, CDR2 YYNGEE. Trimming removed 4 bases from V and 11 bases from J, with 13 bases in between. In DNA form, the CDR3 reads TGTGCCAGCAGCCCAGAGGTCGAGACACCCCTCCACTTT. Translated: CASSPEVETPLHF.

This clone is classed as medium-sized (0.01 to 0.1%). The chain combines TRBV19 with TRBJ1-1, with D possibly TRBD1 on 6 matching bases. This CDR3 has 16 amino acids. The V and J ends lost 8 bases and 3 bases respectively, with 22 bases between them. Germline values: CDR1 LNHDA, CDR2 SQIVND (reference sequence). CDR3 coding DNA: TGTGCCAGTGTTCCTACAGGGACTATATATGACACTGAAGCTTTCTTT. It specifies CASVPTGTIYDTEAFF.

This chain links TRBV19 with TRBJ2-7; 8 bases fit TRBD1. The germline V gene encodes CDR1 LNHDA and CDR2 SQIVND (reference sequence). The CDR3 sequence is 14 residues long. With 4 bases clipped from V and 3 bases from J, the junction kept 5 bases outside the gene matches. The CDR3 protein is CASSSRDRNYEQYF. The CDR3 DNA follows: TGTGCCAGTAGTAGCCGGGACAGGAACTACGAGCAGTACTTC. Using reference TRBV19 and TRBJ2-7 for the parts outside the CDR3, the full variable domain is DGGITQSPKYLFRKEGQNVTLSCEQNLNHDAMYWYRQDPGQGLRLIYYSQIVNDFQKGDIAEGYSVSREKKESFPLTVTSAQKNPTAFYLCASSSRDRNYEQYFGPGTRLTVT.

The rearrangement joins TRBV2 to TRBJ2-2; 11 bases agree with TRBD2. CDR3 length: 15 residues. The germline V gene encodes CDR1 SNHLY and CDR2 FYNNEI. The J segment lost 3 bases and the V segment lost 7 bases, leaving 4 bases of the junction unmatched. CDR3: CASIPGLADTGELFF. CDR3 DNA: TGTGCCAGCATACCGGGACTAGCGGACACCGGGGAGCTGTTTTTT.

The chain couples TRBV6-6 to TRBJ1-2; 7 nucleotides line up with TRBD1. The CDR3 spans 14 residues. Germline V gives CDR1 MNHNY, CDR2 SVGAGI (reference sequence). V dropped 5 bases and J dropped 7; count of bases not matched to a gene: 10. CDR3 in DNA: TGTGCCAGCAGTCAAACCGAGGGGGCTCGTGGCTACACCTTC. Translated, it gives CASSQTEGARGYTF.

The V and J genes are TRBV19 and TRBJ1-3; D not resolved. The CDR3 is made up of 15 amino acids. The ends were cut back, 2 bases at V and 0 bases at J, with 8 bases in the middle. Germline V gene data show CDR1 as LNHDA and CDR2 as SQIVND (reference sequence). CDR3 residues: CASSIPTISGNTIYF. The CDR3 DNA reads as TGTGCCAGTAGTATACCTACCATCTCTGGAAACACCATATATTTT. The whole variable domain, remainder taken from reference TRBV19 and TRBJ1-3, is DGGITQSPKYLFRKEGQNVTLSCEQNLNHDAMYWYRQDPGQGLRLIYYSQIVNDFQKGDIAEGYSVSREKKESFPLTVTSAQKNPTAFYLCASSIPTISGNTIYFGEGSWLTVV.

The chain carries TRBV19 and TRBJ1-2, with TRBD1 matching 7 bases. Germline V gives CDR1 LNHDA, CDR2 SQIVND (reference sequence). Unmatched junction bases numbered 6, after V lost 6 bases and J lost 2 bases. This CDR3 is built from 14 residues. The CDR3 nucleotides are TGTGCCAGTAGCACCGGGACAGCCAACTATGGCTACACCTTC. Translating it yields CASSTGTANYGYTF.

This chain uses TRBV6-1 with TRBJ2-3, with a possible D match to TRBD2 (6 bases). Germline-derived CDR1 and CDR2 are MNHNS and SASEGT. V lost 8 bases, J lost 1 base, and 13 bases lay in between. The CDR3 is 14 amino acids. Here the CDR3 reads CASGGDGGTDTQYF. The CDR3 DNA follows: TGTGCCAGCGGAGGGGACGGAGGCACAGATACGCAGTATTTT.

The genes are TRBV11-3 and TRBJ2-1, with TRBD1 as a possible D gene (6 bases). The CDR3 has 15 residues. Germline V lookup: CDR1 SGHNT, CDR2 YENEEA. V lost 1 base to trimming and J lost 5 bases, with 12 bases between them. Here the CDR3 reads CASSLGGPTNNEQFF. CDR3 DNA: TGTGCCAGCAGCTTAGGGGGGCCTACCAACAATGAGCAGTTCTTC.

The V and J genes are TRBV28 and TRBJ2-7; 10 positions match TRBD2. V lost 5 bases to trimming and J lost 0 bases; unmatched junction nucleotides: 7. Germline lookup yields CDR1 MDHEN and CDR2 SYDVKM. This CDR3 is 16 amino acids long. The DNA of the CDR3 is TGTGCCAGCAGTCTGATACTAGCGGGGAGCTCCTACGAGCAGTACTTC. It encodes CASSLILAGSSYEQYF.